A single sample gave rise to the 6 T cell receptor beta chains below, sequenced in a study of T cell responses to AZD1222 COVID-19 vaccine. Method: immunoSEQ multiplex PCR; TCRdb's copy keeps in-frame clones and lacks some. The sample has about 140,000 clones; 80% to 95% are singletons. The source was peripheral blood, collected on day 0 of MenACWY control vaccination. The source of these receptors is an adult in good health.

The V and J genes are TRBV9 and TRBJ2-7; the D is unclear. The CDR3 totals 14 residues. Germline-derived CDR1 and CDR2 are SGDLS and YYNGEE. Trimming removed 5 bases from V and 2 bases from J, with 14 bases in between. The CDR3 DNA sequence: TGTGCCAGCAGTCGTGTGGGATCTCCCTACGAGCAGTACTTC. Protein: CASSRVGSPYEQYF.

The chain recombines TRBV19 with TRBJ1-1; TRBD1 might be the D (5 bases). V gave up 8 bases and J gave up 0 bases, with 16 bases separating them. This CDR3 region has 15 residues. Germline V gene lookup returns CDR1 LNHDA and CDR2 SQIVND (reference sequence). CDR3 sequence reads: CASFSGRGLNTEAFF. As DNA, the CDR3 is TGTGCCAGTTTTTCAGGGAGGGGATTGAACACTGAAGCTTTCTTT.

V and J are TRBV27 and TRBJ1-3, with D tentatively TRBD1 (6 bases). The CDR3 runs 15 residues. V gave up 5 bases and J gave up 2 bases, with 13 bases separating them. Germline V gives CDR1 MNHEY, CDR2 SMNVEV (reference sequence). The CDR3 nucleotides read TGTGCCAGCAGTGGAACAGGGTACCCTGGAAACACCATATATTTT. Translated, it gives CASSGTGYPGNTIYF.

The V gene is TRBV6-5, the J gene TRBJ1-5; weak D call: TRBD1 (5 bases). The V end was cut by 10 bases, the J end by 2 bases, with 12 bases between. Germline lookup yields CDR1 MNHEY and CDR2 SVGAGI. This CDR3 region has 13 residues. This chain's CDR3 is CATETVRNQPQHF. CDR3 DNA sequence: TGTGCCACAGAGACAGTCCGCAATCAGCCCCAGCATTTT.

V and J are TRBV28 and TRBJ1-5, with 7 nucleotides matching TRBD1. This CDR3 spans 14 amino acids. Germline assignment: CDR1 MDHEN and CDR2 SYDVKM. J gave up 2 bases and V 5 bases, and 3 bases lay outside the gene matches. DNA of the CDR3: TGTGCCAGCAGTGACGACAGGGGCAATCAGCCCCAGCATTTT. Its protein is CASSDDRGNQPQHF.

This clone was counted a single time. The rearrangement links TRBV6-2 or TRBV6-3 to TRBJ1-5; no definite D call. Trimming stripped 2 bases from V and 4 bases from J, with 18 bases between. Germline assignment: CDR1 MNHEY and CDR2 SVGEGT. The CDR3 length is 17 residues. For the CDR3, the DNA is TGTGCCAGCAGTTACCTTGCGGGTGGACCTGGAAATCAGCCCCAGCATTTT. Amino acid sequence: CASSYLAGGPGNQPQHF.